This is a list of T cell receptor beta chains from one sample in a study of Graves' ophthalmopathy and Graves' hyperthyroidism. TCRdb itself ran the multiplex PCR reads through MiXCR, one entry per CDR3 protein. The sample lists around 340,000 distinct CDR3 sequences, under 20% seen once, with more than 9% in the top ten. The material sequenced was peripheral blood. These receptors originate from an adult man with Graves' ophthalmopathy. CDR3s include the opening cysteine and the closing phenylalanine or tryptophan. The D gene is left open where the match is weak. Some rows have no size entry. The others give once, few or many, or a class for an expanded clone.

clone_size j_call v_call d_call cdr3_nt cdr3_aa
many TRBJ1-2 TRBV4-1 . TGCGCCAGCAGCCAAGTCCCGGGACGACCTAACTATGGCTACACCTTC CASSQVPGRPNYGYTF
few TRBJ2-7 TRBV6-5 TRBD1 TGTGCCAGCAGTTACTCACGGGACAGGGGTTACGAGCAGTACTTC CASSYSRDRGYEQYF
many TRBJ1-1 TRBV6-1 TRBD1 TGTGCCAGCAGTGCGAGACAGGGTACGGGCACTGAAGCTTTCTTT CASSARQGTGTEAFF
many TRBJ1-5 TRBV20-1 TRBD1 TGCAGTGCTAGAGACATACAGGGGAGCAATCAGCCCCAGCATTTT CSARDIQGSNQPQHF
many TRBJ2-2 TRBV20-1 . TGCAGTGCTAGAGATGGAGGACACCCGGGGGAGCTGTTTTTT CSARDGGHPGELFF
many TRBJ1-5 TRBV24-1 . TGTGCCACCAGTGATTACGATAGCAATCAGCCCCAGCATTTT CATSDYDSNQPQHF
many TRBJ2-4 TRBV6-1 . TGTGCCAGCAGCGAAATCATCGGTAGTCCGACTAAAAACATTCAGTACTTC CASSEIIGSPTKNIQYF
many TRBJ2-2 TRBV13 . TGTGCCAGCAGCTCACTAGACTGGAAAGGGAGCACCGGGGAGCTGTTTTTT CASSSLDWKGSTGELFF
many TRBJ2-7 TRBV5-1 . TGCGCCAGCAGCTTGGGGGGGGCACCCGGGCTCTACGAGCAGTACTTC CASSLGGAPGLYEQYF
. TRBJ1-1 TRBV6-5 . TGTGCCAGCAGTTCCCCAACGGAGGGCACTGAAGCTTTCTTT CASSSPTEGTEAFF
. TRBJ2-7 TRBV28 . TGTGCCAGCATGGGACGGACTCCCTACGAGCAGTACTTC CASMGRTPYEQYF
many TRBJ2-7 TRBV12-3/TRBV12-4 . TGTGCCAGCAACTTCGGGCAGCCTAGCTACGAGCAGTACTTC CASNFGQPSYEQYF
many TRBJ2-2 TRBV12-3/TRBV12-4 TRBD1 TGTGCCAGCAGCCATCGGGACAGGGCCTTCACCGGGGAGCTGTTTTTT CASSHRDRAFTGELFF
. TRBJ2-7 TRBV6-5 . TGTGCCAGCAGCTTACCCCCGGGTCAGGCCTCCTACGAGCAGTACTTC CASSLPPGQASYEQYF
many TRBJ1-5 TRBV6-6 . TGTGCCAGCAGTTCAGGGGGCAATCAGCCCCAGCATTTT CASSSGGNQPQHF
many TRBJ1-1 TRBV19 . TGTGCCAGTAGTAGGGGACGGAACACTGAAGCTTTCTTT CASSRGRNTEAFF
many TRBJ1-6 TRBV14 TRBD1 TGTGCCAGCAGCCAGGGACAGGGTGGTAATTCACCCCTCCACTTT CASSQGQGGNSPLHF
. TRBJ1-5 TRBV2 . TGTGCCAGCAGCCACCTGGGTCAGCCCCAGCATTTT CASSHLGQPQHF
many TRBJ2-7 TRBV6-5 . TGTGCCAGCAGTTACTCGGGCAGCGGTCCGGACGAGCAGTACTTC CASSYSGSGPDEQYF
. TRBJ2-5 TRBV6-1 . TGTGCCAGCAGTGAAGCGGGACTTGAAGGGACCCAGTACTTC CASSEAGLEGTQYF
many TRBJ1-1 TRBV20-1 TRBD1 TGCAGTCCGCGAACCGGGACAGGGGGCCTCACTGAAGCTTTCTTT CSPRTGTGGLTEAFF
. TRBJ2-7 TRBV28 TRBD2 TGTGCCAGCAGTCTTGAGACTAGCGGGAGGGGCGAGCAGTACTTC CASSLETSGRGEQYF
many TRBJ2-3 TRBV28 TRBD2 TGTGCCAGCAGTCCACCGGGGGGGCTTTCGGATACGCAGTATTTT CASSPPGGLSDTQYF
many TRBJ2-5 TRBV27 TRBD2 TGTGCCAGCAGTTTACGGGGGGTTAAGGCGTTACAAGAGACCCAGTACTTC CASSLRGVKALQETQYF
many TRBJ1-2 TRBV12-3/TRBV12-4 . TGTGCCAGCAGTTTATTTCAGGCTAACTATGGCTACACCTTC CASSLFQANYGYTF
many TRBJ2-7 TRBV29-1 . TGCAGCGCCACGGACTACAGGGGTTTACACTCCTACGAGCAGTACTTC CSATDYRGLHSYEQYF
. TRBJ1-1 TRBV24-1 . TGTGCCACCAGTGATACAGGGAACACTGAAGCTTTCTTT CATSDTGNTEAFF
many TRBJ1-5 TRBV19 TRBD1 TGTGCCAGTACACGGACAGGGAATAGCAATCAGCCCCAGCATTTT CASTRTGNSNQPQHF
. TRBJ2-7 TRBV18 . TGTGCCAGCTCACCGCGTCGGACGCCCTACGAGCAGTACTTC CASSPRRTPYEQYF
many TRBJ2-2 TRBV20-1 TRBD1 TGCAGTGCCGACAGGGGGGACACCGGGGAGCTGTTTTTT CSADRGDTGELFF
many TRBJ1-6 TRBV20-1 . TGCAGTGCTAGGACCGGGACGGTTTATAATTCACCCCTCCACTTT CSARTGTVYNSPLHF
many TRBJ1-5 TRBV30 . TGTGCCTGGAGTCTCGGACGTGACAGTAAGCCCCAGCATTTT CAWSLGRDSKPQHF
many TRBJ2-5 TRBV10-3 TRBD2 TGTGCCATCAGTTCCCCAGGTTTAGCGGGGGGCCCAGGGAAAGAGACCCAGTACTTC CAISSPGLAGGPGKETQYF
. TRBJ1-2 TRBV20-1 . TGCAGTGCTAGCGGGGGTAGGGCTTTCAACTATGGCTACACCTTC CSASGGRAFNYGYTF
many TRBJ1-6 TRBV5-1 . TGCGCCAGCAGCTTGGGGAGGAGGGATTCACCCCTCCACTTT CASSLGRRDSPLHF
many TRBJ1-2 TRBV6-2/TRBV6-3 . TGTGCCAGCAGTCGCTCCCACCGGGGGTATGGCTACACCTTC CASSRSHRGYGYTF
many TRBJ1-5 TRBV4-3 TRBD1 TGCGCCAGCAGCCAAGATGCGGGACAGGGGGCGAGGCCCCAGCATTTT CASSQDAGQGARPQHF
many TRBJ1-1 TRBV20-1 . TGCAGTGCGAGCGGAGGGGACCCTGAAGCTTTCTTT CSASGGDPEAFF
many TRBJ2-7 TRBV15 TRBD1 TGTGCCACCAGCAGAGATCGGCAGGGGACAGGGAACGAGCAGTACTTC CATSRDRQGTGNEQYF
many TRBJ1-4 TRBV6-2/TRBV6-3 TRBD1 TGTGCCAGCAGCCAAGCCGGGACAGCAAATGAAAAACTGTTTTTT CASSQAGTANEKLFF
. TRBJ2-5 TRBV15 TRBD2 TGTGCCACCAGCCAAACTAGCGGGGGGGCCGATTGGGAGACCCAGTACTTC CATSQTSGGADWETQYF
. TRBJ1-6 TRBV7-8 TRBD1 TGTGCCAGCAGCTTATCACTGCCGGGACAGAATTCACCCCTCCACTTT CASSLSLPGQNSPLHF
many TRBJ1-2 TRBV12-3/TRBV12-4 . TGTGCCAGCAGTCAGCCCTGGGGGGATGGCTACACCTTC CASSQPWGDGYTF
few TRBJ2-2 TRBV13 . TGTGCCAGCAGCTTGAGCATCGGGGCCCAGAAAGCGAACACCGGGGAGCTGTTTTTT CASSLSIGAQKANTGELFF
few TRBJ1-6 TRBV6-1 . TGTGCCAGCAGTCCCCTGGATCAGACTTTTCCCCTCCACTTT CASSPLDQTFPLHF
many TRBJ2-7 TRBV12-3/TRBV12-4 . TGTGCCAGCAGCCCCGGGAACTGGCAGTACTTC CASSPGNWQYF
once TRBJ1-5 TRBV12-3/TRBV12-4 . TGTGCCAGCAGGACGGTGGGAAGTCAGCCCCAGCTTTTT CASRTVGSQPQLF
. TRBJ1-2 TRBV3-1 . TGTGCCAGCAGCGGGTACGACTATGGCTACACCTTC CASSGYDYGYTF
many TRBJ1-5 TRBV19 TRBD1 TGTGCCACCAACCCCACAGGGGGCAATCAGCCCCAGCATTTT CATNPTGGNQPQHF
many TRBJ2-2 TRBV2 . TGTGCCAGCAGCTTGGCGCTGAACACCGGGGAGCTGTTTTTT CASSLALNTGELFF
many TRBJ1-2 TRBV20-1 . TGCAGTGCCCAAGAGGTAAAGGGCGGCTATGGCTACACCTTC CSAQEVKGGYGYTF
. TRBJ2-7 TRBV9 . TGTGCCAGCAGCGTAGGGACCTCCTACGAGCAGTACTTC CASSVGTSYEQYF